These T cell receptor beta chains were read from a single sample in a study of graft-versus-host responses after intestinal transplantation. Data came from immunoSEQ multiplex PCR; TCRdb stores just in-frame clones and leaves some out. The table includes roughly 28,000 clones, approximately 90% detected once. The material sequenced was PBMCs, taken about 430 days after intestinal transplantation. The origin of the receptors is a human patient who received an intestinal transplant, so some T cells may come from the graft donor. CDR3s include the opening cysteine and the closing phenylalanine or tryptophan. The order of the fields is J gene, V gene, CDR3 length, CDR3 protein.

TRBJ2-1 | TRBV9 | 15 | CASSANRDYYNEQFF
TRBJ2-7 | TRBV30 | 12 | CAWSGRGDEQYF
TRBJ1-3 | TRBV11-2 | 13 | CASSDRGGNTIYF
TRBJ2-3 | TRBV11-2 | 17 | CASSLKRGSGGSGTQYF
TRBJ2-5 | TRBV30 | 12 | CAWRQGRWTQYF
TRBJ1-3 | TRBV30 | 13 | CAWSPYTPITIYF
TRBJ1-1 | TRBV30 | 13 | CAWSVQEWTEAFF
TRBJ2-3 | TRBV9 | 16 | CASSVEVAGGTDTQYF
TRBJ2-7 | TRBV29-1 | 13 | CSRSPGEGDEQYF
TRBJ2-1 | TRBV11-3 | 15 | CASSPGTSGSNEQFF
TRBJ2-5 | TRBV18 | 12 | CASSPVQETQYF
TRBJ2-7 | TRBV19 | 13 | CASSKTGAYEQYF
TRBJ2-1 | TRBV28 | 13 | CASTRDTYNEQFF
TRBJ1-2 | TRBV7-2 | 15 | CASSLRSLTNYGYTF
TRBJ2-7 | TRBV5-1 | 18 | CASSLNRRDRGHRYEQYF
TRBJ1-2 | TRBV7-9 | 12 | CASSLSGWGYTF
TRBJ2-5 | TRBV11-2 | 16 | CASSSPPRGPQETQYF
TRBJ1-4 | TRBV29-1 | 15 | CSVEAATDINEKLFF
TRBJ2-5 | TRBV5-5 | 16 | CASSLGRIAAQETQYF
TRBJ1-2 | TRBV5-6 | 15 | CASSLVEGSRNGYTF
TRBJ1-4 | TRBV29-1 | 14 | CSVRPGTGNEKLFF
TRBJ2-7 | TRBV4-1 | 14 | CASSQSYREYEQYF
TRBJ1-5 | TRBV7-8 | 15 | CASSLARVRTQPQHF
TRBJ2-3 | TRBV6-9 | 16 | CASSDQPGQGSDTQYF
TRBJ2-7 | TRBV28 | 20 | CASSTHPLRVTSGRSYEQYF
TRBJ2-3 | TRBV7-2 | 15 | CASSLYRGGTDTQYF
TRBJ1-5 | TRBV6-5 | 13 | CASSRQEWQPQHF